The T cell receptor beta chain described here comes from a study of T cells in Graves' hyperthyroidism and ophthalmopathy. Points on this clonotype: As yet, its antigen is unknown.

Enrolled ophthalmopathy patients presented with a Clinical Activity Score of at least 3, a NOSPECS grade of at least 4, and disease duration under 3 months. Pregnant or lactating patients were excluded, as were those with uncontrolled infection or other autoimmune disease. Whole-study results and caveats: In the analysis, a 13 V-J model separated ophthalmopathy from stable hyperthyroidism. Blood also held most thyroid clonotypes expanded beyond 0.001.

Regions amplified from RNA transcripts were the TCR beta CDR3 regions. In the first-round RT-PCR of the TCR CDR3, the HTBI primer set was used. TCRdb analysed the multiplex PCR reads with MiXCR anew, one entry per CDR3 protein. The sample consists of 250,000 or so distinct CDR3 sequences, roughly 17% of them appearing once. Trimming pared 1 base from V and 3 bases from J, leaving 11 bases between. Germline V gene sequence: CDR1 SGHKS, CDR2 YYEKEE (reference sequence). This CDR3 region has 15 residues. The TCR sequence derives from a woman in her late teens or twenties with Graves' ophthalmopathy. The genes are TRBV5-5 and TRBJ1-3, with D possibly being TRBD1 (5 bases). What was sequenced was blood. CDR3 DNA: TGTGCCAGCAGCTTGAACGTGGGGCGTGGAAACACCATATATTTT. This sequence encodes CASSLNVGRGNTIYF.